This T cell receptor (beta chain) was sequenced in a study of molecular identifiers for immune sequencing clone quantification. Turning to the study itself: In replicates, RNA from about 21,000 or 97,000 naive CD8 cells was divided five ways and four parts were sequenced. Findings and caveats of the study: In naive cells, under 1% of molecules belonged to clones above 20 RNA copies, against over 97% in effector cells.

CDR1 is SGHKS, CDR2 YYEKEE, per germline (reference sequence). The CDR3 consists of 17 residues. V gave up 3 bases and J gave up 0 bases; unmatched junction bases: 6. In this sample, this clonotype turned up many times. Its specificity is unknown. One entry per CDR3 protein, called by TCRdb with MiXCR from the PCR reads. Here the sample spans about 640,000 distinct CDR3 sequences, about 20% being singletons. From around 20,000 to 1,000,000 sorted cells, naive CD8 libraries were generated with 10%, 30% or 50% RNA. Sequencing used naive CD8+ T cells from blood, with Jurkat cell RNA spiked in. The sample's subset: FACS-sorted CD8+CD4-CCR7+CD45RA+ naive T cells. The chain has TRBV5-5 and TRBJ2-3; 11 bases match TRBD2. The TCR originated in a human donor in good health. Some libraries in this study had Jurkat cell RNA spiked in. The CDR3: CASSSEGTSGSTDTQYF. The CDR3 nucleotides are TGTGCCAGCAGCTCAGAGGGGACTAGCGGTAGCACAGATACGCAGTATTTT.